This T cell receptor (beta chain) originates from a study of graft-versus-host responses after intestinal transplantation. Across the whole study: Tacrolimus plus steroids were given to all recipients for two to three years, preceded by anti-thymocyte globulin induction.

The V end lost 0 bases, the J end lost 2 bases, and 1 base lay between the germline ends. The CDR3 is made up of 12 amino acids. Germline CDR1 SGHRS, CDR2 YFSETQ. Repertoires were generated with immunoSEQ multiplex PCR, while TCRdb's copy carries only in-frame clones and drops some. The table has 15,000 to 20,000 clones, roughly 78% seen once; the top ten hold around a sixth. To release intraepithelial and lamina propria lymphocytes, the graft tissue was processed. The material sequenced was ileum tissue, taken around 96 days after intestinal transplant. The genes are TRBV5-1 and TRBJ2-3, with D uncertain. The clonotype comes from a human patient who received an intestinal transplant, so some T cells may come from the graft donor. Here the CDR3 DNA reads TGCGCCAGCAGCTTGGCCACAGATACGCAGTATTTT. Protein product: CASSLATDTQYF.